This T cell receptor (beta chain) was retrieved from a study of shared clonotypes between healthy human individuals. Naive CD8 populations comprised CD45RO-negative cells positively selected for CCR7, excluding terminally differentiated effector memory CD45RA+ cells. The germline V gene encodes CDR1 SGHAT and CDR2 FQNNGV. The CDR3 has 12 amino acids. The junction had 2 bases not matched to a gene; V was cut back by 4 bases and J by 5 bases. Details on this clone: The antigen is not known. Other DNA variants within this sample encode the same CDR3.

Regarding the study as a whole: An expected dependence of interdonor clonotype sharing on sequencing depth was noted.

Repertoires were generated with immunoSEQ multiplex PCR, while TCRdb's copy carries only in-frame clones and drops some. The table has millions of clones, about 95% seen once; the top ten hold 0.9% to 1.3%. The sequenced sample was naive CD8+ T cells sorted from blood. This chain links TRBV11-2 with TRBJ2-7; the match to TRBD1 covers 7 bases. The TCR comes from a man aged 18 to 30 in good health. The DNA for the CDR3 is TGTGCCAGCAGCTCACAGGGGAACGAGCAGTACTTC. Translation: CASSSQGNEQYF.